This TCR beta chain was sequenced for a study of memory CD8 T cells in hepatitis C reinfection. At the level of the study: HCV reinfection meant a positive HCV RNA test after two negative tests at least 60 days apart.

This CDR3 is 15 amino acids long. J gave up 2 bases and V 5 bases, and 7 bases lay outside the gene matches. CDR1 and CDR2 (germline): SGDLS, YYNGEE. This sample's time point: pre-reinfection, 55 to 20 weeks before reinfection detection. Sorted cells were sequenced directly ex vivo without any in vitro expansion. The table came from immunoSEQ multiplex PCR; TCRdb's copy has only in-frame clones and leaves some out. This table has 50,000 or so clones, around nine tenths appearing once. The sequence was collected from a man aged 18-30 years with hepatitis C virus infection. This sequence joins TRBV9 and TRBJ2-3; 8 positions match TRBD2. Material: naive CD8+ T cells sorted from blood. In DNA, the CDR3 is TGTGCCAGCAGGCCGGAGGGACTAGTCACAGATACGCAGTATTTT. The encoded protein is CASRPEGLVTDTQYF. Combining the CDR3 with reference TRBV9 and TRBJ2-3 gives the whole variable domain DSGVTQTPKHLITATGQRVTLRCSPRSGDLSVYWYQQSLDQGLQFLIQYYNGEERAKGNILERFSAQQFPDLHSELNLSSLELGDSALYFCASRPEGLVTDTQYFGPGTRLTVL.